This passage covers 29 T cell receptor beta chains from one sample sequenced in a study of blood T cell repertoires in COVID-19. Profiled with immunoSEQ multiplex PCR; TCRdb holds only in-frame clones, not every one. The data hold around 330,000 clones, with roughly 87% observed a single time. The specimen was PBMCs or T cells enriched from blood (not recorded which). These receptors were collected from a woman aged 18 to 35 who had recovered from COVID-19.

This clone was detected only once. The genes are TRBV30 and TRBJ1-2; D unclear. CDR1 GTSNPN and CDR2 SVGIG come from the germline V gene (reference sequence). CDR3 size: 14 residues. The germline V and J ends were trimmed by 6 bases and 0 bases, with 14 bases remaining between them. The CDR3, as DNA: TGTGCCTGCCGAGGCACCTCAGCTAACTATGGCTACACCTTC. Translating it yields CACRGTSANYGYTF.

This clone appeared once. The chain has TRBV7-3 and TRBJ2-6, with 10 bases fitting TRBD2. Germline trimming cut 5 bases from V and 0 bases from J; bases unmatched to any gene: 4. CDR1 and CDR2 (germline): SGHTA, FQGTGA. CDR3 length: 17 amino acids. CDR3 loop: CASSESGGASGANVLTF. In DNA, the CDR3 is TGTGCCAGCAGCGAGAGCGGGGGGGCCTCTGGGGCCAACGTCCTGACTTTC.

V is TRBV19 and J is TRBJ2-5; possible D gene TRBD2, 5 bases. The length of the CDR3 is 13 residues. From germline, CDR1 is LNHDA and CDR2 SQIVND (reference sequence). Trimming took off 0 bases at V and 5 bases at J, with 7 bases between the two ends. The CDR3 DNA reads TGTGCCAGTAGTATAGACGGCGGGGAGACCCAGTACTTC. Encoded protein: CASSIDGGETQYF.

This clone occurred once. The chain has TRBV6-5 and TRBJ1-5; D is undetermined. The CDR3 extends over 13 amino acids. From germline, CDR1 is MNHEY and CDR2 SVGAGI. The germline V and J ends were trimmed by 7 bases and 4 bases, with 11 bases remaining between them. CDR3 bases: TGTGCCAGCACTCGGTCACCTAATCAGCCCCAGCATTTT. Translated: CASTRSPNQPQHF.

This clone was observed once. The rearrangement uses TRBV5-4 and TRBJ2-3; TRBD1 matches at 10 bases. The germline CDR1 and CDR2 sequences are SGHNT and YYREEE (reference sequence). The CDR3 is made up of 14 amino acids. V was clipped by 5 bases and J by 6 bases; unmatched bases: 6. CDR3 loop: CASRRDRGSDTQYF. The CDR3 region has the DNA TGTGCCAGCAGGCGGGACAGGGGATCCGATACGCAGTATTTT.

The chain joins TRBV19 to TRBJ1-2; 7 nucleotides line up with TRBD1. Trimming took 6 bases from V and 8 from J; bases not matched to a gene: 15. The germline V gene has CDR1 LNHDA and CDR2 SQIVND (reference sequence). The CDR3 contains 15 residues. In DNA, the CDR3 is TGTGCCAGTAGGGACGCACAGGGGACCTCGCTCGGCTACACCTTC. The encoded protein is CASRDAQGTSLGYTF. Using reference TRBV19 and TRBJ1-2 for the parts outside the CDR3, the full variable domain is DGGITQSPKYLFRKEGQNVTLSCEQNLNHDAMYWYRQDPGQGLRLIYYSQIVNDFQKGDIAEGYSVSREKKESFPLTVTSAQKNPTAFYLCASRDAQGTSLGYTFGSGTRLTVV.

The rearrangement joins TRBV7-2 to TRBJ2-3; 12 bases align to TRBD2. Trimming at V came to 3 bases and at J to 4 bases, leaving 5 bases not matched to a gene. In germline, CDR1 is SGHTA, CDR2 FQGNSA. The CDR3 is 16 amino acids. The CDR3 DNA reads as TGTGCCAGCAGCTTTCTGACTAGCGGGGGAGCAGATACGCAGTATTTT. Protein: CASSFLTSGGADTQYF.

This CDR3 reads CASSPVGGNNEQFF. In nucleotides, the CDR3 is TGTGCCAGCAGCCCAGTCGGGGGGAACAATGAGCAGTTCTTC. The rearrangement links TRBV9 to TRBJ2-1, with TRBD2 matching over 7 bases. The trim removed 4 bases at V and 5 bases at J, leaving 6 bases unmatched. This CDR3 has 14 amino acids. The germline CDR1 and CDR2 sequences are SGDLS and YYNGEE.

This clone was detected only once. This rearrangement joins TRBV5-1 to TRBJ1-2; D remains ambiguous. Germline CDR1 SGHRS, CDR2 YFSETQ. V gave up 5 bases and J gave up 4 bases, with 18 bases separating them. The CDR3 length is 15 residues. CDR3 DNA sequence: TGCGCCAGCAGTCCGGAGCGCAGTACTATCTATGGCTACACCTTC. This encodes CASSPERSTIYGYTF.

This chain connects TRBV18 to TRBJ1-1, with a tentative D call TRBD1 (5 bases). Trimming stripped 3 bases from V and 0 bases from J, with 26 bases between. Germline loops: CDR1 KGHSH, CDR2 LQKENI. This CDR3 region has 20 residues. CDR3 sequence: CASSPPLSDRLWDMNTEAFF. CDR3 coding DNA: TGTGCCAGCTCACCCCCTTTATCTGACAGACTTTGGGATATGAACACTGAAGCTTTCTTT.

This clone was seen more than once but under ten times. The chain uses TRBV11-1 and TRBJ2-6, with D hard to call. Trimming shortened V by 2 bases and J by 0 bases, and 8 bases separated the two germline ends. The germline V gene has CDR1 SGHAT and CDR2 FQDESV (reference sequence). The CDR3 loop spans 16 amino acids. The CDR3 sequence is CASSLFSGSGANVLTF. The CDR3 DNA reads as TGTGCCAGCAGCTTATTTTCCGGCTCTGGGGCCAACGTCCTGACTTTC.

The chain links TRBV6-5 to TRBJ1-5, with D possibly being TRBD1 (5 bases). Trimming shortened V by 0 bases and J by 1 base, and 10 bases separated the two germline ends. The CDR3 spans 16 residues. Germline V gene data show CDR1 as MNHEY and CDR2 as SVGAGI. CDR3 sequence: CASSYSQATSNQPQHF. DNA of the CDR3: TGTGCCAGCAGTTACTCACAGGCTACGAGCAATCAGCCCCAGCATTTT.

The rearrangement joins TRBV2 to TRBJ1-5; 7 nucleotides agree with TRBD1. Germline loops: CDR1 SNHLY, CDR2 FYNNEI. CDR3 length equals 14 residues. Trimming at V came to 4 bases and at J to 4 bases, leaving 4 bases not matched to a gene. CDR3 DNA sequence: TGTGCCAGCAGTGTTGGGACAGCGAATCAGCCCCAGCATTTT. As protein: CASSVGTANQPQHF.

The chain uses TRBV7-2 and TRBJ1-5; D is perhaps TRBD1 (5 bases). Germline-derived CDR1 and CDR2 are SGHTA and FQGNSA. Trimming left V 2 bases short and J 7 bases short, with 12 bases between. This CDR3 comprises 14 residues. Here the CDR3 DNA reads TGTGCCAGCAGCTTATCGAGGGGAGGCCAGCCCCAGCATTTT. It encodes CASSLSRGGQPQHF.

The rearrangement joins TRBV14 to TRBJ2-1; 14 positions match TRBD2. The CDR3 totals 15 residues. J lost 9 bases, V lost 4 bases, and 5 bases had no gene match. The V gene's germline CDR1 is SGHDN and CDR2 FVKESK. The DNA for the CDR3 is TGTGCCAGCAGCCGAGGGACTAGCGGGAGCACTGAGCAGTTCTTC. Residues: CASSRGTSGSTEQFF.

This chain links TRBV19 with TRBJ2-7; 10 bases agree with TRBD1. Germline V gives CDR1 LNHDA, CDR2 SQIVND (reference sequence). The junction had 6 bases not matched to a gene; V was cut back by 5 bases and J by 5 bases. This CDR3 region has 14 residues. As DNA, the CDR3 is TGTGCCAGTAGTGCCAGACAGGGGGCCCACGAGCAGTACTTC. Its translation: CASSARQGAHEQYF.

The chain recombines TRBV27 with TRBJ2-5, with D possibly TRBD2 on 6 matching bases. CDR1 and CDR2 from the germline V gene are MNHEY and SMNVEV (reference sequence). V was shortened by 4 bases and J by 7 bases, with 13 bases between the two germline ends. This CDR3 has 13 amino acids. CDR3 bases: TGTGCCAGCAGTTCCCGGGACGGGGGGACCCAGTACTTC. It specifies CASSSRDGGTQYF.

The CDR3 sequence is CASSLTDRVDYVKNIQYF. CDR3 DNA sequence: TGTGCCAGCAGCTTAACGGACAGGGTGGATTATGTCAAAAACATTCAGTACTTC. The J gene is TRBJ2-4, the V gene TRBV7-2; 8 nucleotides match TRBD1. Germline assignment: CDR1 SGHTA and CDR2 FQGNSA. CDR3 length: 18 residues. V lost 2 bases and J lost 3; bases outside the gene matches: 12.

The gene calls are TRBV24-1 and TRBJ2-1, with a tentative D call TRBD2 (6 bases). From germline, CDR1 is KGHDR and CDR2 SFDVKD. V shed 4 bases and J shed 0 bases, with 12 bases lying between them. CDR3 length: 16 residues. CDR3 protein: CATSEPGAGSYNEQFF. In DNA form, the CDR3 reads TGTGCCACCAGTGAACCTGGAGCGGGCTCCTACAATGAGCAGTTCTTC.

CDR3 coding DNA: TGTGCCAGCAGCTTATGGGGGGGGGCCGCAGATACGCAGTATTTT. Translated, it gives CASSLWGGAADTQYF. The V call is TRBV7-2, the J call TRBJ2-3; a possible D gene is TRBD2 (7 bases). CDR3 size: 15 residues. The germline gives CDR1 SGHTA, CDR2 FQGNSA. V lost 2 bases and J lost 4, with 13 bases in between.

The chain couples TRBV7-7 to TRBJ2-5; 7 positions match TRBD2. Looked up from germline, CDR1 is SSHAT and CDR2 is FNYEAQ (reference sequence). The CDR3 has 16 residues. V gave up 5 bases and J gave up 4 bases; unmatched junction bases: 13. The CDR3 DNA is TGTGCCAGCAGCGACACTAGCCTGCGCGGGGGAGAGACCCAGTACTTC. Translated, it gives CASSDTSLRGGETQYF.

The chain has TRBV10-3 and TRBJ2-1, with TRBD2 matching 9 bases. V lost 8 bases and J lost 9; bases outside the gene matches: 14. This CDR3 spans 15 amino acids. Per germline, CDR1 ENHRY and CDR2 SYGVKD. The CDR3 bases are TGTGCCATCTGCCCTTTGGGAGCGGGAGGAGGTGAGCAGTTCTTC. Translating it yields CAICPLGAGGGEQFF.

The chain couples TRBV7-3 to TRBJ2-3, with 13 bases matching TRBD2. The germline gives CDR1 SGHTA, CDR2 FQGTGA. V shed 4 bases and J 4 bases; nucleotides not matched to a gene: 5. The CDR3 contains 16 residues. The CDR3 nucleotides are TGTGCCAGCAGCTCCGGACTAGCGGGGGTGGCAGATACGCAGTATTTT. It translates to CASSSGLAGVADTQYF.

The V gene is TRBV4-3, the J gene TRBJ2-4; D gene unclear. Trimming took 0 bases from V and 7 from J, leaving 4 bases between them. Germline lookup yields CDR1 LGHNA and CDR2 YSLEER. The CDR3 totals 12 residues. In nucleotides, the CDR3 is TGCGCCAGCAGCCAAGATATGAACATTCAGTACTTC. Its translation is CASSQDMNIQYF.

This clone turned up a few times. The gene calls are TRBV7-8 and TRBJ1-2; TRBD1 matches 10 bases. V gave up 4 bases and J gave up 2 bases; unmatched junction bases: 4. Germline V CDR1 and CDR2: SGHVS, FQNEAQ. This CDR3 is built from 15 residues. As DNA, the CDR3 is TGTGCCAGCAGCTCGAGACAGGGGGCAAACTATGGCTACACCTTC. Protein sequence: CASSSRQGANYGYTF.

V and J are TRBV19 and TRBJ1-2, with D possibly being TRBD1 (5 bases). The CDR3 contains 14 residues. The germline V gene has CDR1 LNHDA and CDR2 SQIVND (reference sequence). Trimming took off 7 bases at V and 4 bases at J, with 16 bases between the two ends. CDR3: CASIRKDTSYGYTF. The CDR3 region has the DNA TGTGCCAGTATTAGGAAGGACACCAGCTATGGCTACACCTTC.

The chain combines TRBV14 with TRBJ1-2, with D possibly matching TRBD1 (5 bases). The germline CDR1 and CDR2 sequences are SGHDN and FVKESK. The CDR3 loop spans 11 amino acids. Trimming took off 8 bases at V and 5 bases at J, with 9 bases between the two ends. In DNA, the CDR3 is TGTGCCAGCGGGGGGACTTATGGCTACACCTTC. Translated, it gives CASGGTYGYTF.

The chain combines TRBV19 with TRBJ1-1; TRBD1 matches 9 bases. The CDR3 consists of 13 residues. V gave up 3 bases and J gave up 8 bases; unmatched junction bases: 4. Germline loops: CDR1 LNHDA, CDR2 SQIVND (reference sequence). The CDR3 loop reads CASSIIGTGEAFF. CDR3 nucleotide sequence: TGTGCCAGTAGTATCATCGGGACAGGGGAAGCTTTCTTT.

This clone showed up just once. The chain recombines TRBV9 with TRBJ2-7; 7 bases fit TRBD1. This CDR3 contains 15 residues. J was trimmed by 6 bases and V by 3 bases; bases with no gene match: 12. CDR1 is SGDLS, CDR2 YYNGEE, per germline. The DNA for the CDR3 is TGTGCCAGCAGCGAGACGACAGGGAGTTTGGGCGAGCAGTACTTC. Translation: CASSETTGSLGEQYF.